The 19 T cell receptor beta chains presented below share a single source sample, sequenced in a study of vaccination effects on CD4 cells after COVID-19. Using viral peptide pools, the ViraFEST assay grew out antigen-specific CD4+ T cells prior to sequencing. Investigators separated out CD4+ T cells once around eleven days of culture had passed. By PCR, the person was confirmed to have had SARS-CoV-2 infection between March and December 2020. The antigens these receptors bind are not known. Generated by immunoSEQ multiplex PCR, the TCRdb table keeps only in-frame clones and is missing some. The sample carries around 40,000 clones, under 80% recorded once. Sequenced material: CD4+ T cells from PBMCs cultured with a peptide pool, taken before COVID-19 vaccination. The receptor source for this set is a human donor who had a prior SARS-CoV-2 infection.

The V gene is TRBV6-5, the J gene TRBJ2-3, with D hard to call. The germline V and J ends were trimmed by 0 bases and 0 bases, with 7 bases remaining between them. This CDR3 has 15 residues. Germline CDR1 MNHEY, CDR2 SVGAGI. CDR3 sequence (DNA): TGTGCCAGCAGTTACTCTCAGGACAGCACAGATACGCAGTATTTT. Translated, it gives CASSYSQDSTDTQYF.

V usage is TRBV5-6 and J usage is TRBJ2-5; the D is unclear. Trimming took off 2 bases at V and 5 bases at J, with 16 bases between the two ends. CDR3 length equals 15 residues. Germline values: CDR1 SGHDT, CDR2 YYEEEE. Here the CDR3 DNA reads TGTGCCAGCAGCTTTTGGTGGCTGGCACGGGAGACCCAGTACTTC. Translating it yields CASSFWWLARETQYF.

In this sample, this clone turned up a few times. The rearrangement links TRBV5-6 to TRBJ2-2; D unclear. Germline assignment: CDR1 SGHDT and CDR2 YYEEEE. Between the trimmed V and J ends, which lost 0 bases and 1 base, there was a span of 7 bases. The CDR3 length is 15 residues. The DNA for the CDR3 is TGTGCCAGCAGCTTGGTCCGGAAGAACACCGGGGAGCTGTTTTTT. Protein: CASSLVRKNTGELFF.

This clone was found once. The rearrangement links TRBV13 to TRBJ2-3, with TRBD2 matching over 10 bases. CDR3 size: 16 residues. Germline lookup yields CDR1 PRHDT and CDR2 FYEKMQ (reference sequence). Trimming removed 5 bases from V and 4 bases from J; junction bases left unmatched: 9. This CDR3 is CASSPRLAGAADTQYF. The CDR3 coding sequence is TGTGCCAGCAGCCCCCGTCTAGCGGGAGCTGCAGATACGCAGTATTTT.

The chain recombines TRBV5-1 with TRBJ2-4, with TRBD2 matching 11 bases. V shed 4 bases and J 4 bases; nucleotides not matched to a gene: 7. CDR1 SGHRS and CDR2 YFSETQ come from the germline V gene. The CDR3 is made up of 16 amino acids. CDR3 residues: CASSNSGRALKNIQYF. Written as DNA, the CDR3 is TGCGCCAGCAGCAATAGCGGGAGGGCTTTGAAAAACATTCAGTACTTC.

The chain joins TRBV19 to TRBJ1-6, with TRBD1 identical over 7 bases. CDR3 length: 15 residues. With 8 bases clipped from V and 7 bases from J, the junction kept 11 bases outside the gene matches. The germline gives CDR1 LNHDA, CDR2 SQIVND (reference sequence). Here the CDR3 reads CASVKRTGYNSPLHF. In nucleotides, the CDR3 is TGTGCCAGTGTTAAAAGGACAGGTTACAATTCACCCCTCCACTTT.

The rearrangement links TRBV30 to TRBJ2-1; D is perhaps TRBD2 (6 bases). This CDR3 spans 11 amino acids. Germline V gene sequence: CDR1 GTSNPN, CDR2 SVGIG (reference sequence). Trimming removed 1 base at V and 8 bases at J, with 6 bases between. The CDR3 coding sequence is TGTGCCTGGAGTGGGGGGGATGAGCAGTTCTTC. It is translated as CAWSGGDEQFF.

The chain combines TRBV2 with TRBJ1-5; D call uncertain. Germline V gene lookup returns CDR1 SNHLY and CDR2 FYNNEI. This CDR3 is built from 13 residues. V lost 7 bases to trimming and J lost 5 bases, with 12 bases between them. The CDR3 here is CASTRTQDQPQHF. The CDR3 DNA reads as TGTGCCAGCACCCGAACGCAGGATCAGCCCCAGCATTTT.

The chain recombines TRBV3-1 (or the pseudogene TRBV3-2) with TRBJ2-7; D assignment may be TRBD1 or TRBD2 (5 bases each). Between the trimmed V and J ends, which lost 4 bases and 4 bases, there was a span of 17 bases. Germline CDR1 reads LGHDT; CDR2 reads YNNKEL (reference sequence). This CDR3 region has 15 residues. The CDR3 DNA is TGTGCCAGCAGCCTTACTCCGGTAGGGACGTACGAGCAGTACTTC. The encoded protein is CASSLTPVGTYEQYF.

The chain uses TRBV6-5 and TRBJ2-2; no clear D. V dropped 5 bases and J dropped 4 bases, with 8 bases sitting between them. Per germline, CDR1 MNHEY and CDR2 SVGAGI. CDR3 length equals 13 residues. As DNA, the CDR3 is TGTGCCAGCAGTAGAACAACCACCGGGGAGCTGTTTTTT. It codes for CASSRTTTGELFF.

The genes are TRBV7-3 and TRBJ2-3, with D uncertain. The CDR3 totals 14 residues. Germline V gives CDR1 SGHTA, CDR2 FQGTGA. Trimming pared 3 bases from V and 2 bases from J, leaving 9 bases between. As DNA, the CDR3 is TGTGCCAGCAGCTTTTCACACGCCACAGATACGCAGTATTTT. It codes for CASSFSHATDTQYF.

This chain joins TRBV11-3 and TRBJ2-5, with TRBD1 identical over 8 bases. Germline loops: CDR1 SGHNT, CDR2 YENEEA. Trimming at V came to 1 base and at J to 6 bases, leaving 1 base not matched to a gene. The CDR3 runs 13 residues. The CDR3 here is CASSLGQGKTQYF. Written as DNA, the CDR3 is TGTGCCAGCAGCTTAGGACAGGGGAAGACCCAGTACTTC. The full variable domain, in which reference TRBV11-3 and TRBJ2-5 provide the parts outside the CDR3, is EAGVVQSPRYKIIEKKQPVAFWCNPISGHNTLYWYLQNLGQGPELLIRYENEEAVDDSQLPKDRFSAERLKGVDSTLKIQPAELGDSAVYLCASSLGQGKTQYFGPGTRLLVL.

V is TRBV7-8 and J is TRBJ2-5; D unclear. This CDR3 contains 14 residues. CDR1 SGHVS and CDR2 FQNEAQ come from the germline V gene. V lost 2 bases and J 2 bases, leaving 9 bases between the germline ends. CDR3 residues: CASSLHPEQETQYF. The CDR3 nucleotides read TGTGCCAGCAGCTTACATCCAGAACAAGAGACCCAGTACTTC.

Only a few counts were recorded for this clone. V is TRBV19 and J is TRBJ1-6; D is uncertain. Germline loops: CDR1 LNHDA, CDR2 SQIVND (reference sequence). The CDR3 sequence is 16 residues long. Trimming left V 3 bases short and J 6 bases short, with 15 bases between. CDR3: CASSIGPGVTNSPLHF. The CDR3 DNA follows: TGTGCCAGTAGTATCGGCCCCGGTGTTACTAATTCACCCCTCCACTTT.

CDR3 nucleotides: TGTGCCAGCAGCTCGGGGACAGAAGGAGAGACCCAGTACTTC. Its translation: CASSSGTEGETQYF. The chain recombines TRBV11-2 with TRBJ2-5; 7 nucleotides agree with TRBD1. Germline values: CDR1 SGHAT, CDR2 FQNNGV. CDR3 length: 14 residues. The ends lost 4 bases at V and 4 bases at J; junction bases unmatched: 6.

CDR3 in amino acids: CASSVRPQETQYF. CDR3 DNA sequence: TGTGCCAGCAGCGTGCGCCCTCAAGAGACCCAGTACTTC. The chain combines TRBV9 with TRBJ2-5; D ambiguous. V was cut by 2 bases and J by 2 bases, with 7 bases left in between. CDR1 SGDLS and CDR2 YYNGEE come from the germline V gene. The CDR3 sequence is 13 residues long.

This sequence joins TRBV5-4 and TRBJ2-5, with D possibly being TRBD1 (6 bases). CDR3 length: 17 residues. The V end lost 0 bases, the J end lost 2 bases, and 17 bases lay between the germline ends. The germline gives CDR1 SGHNT, CDR2 YYREEE (reference sequence). The CDR3 coding sequence is TGTGCCAGCAGCTTGGAATTTGGGCAGGGGATACAAGAGACCCAGTACTTC. This translates into CASSLEFGQGIQETQYF. Supplemented by reference TRBV5-4 and TRBJ2-5, the full variable domain reads ETGVTQSPTHLIKTRGQQVTLRCSSQSGHNTVSWYQQALGQGPQFIFQYYREEENGRGNFPPRFSGLQFPNYSSELNVNALELDDSALYLCASSLEFGQGIQETQYFGPGTRLLVL.

The chain couples TRBV4-2 to TRBJ2-1; a weak D match, TRBD2 (5 bases). From germline, CDR1 is LGHNA and CDR2 YNFKEQ. The CDR3 is 15 residues long. The ends were cut back, 5 bases at V and 6 bases at J, with 17 bases in the middle. The CDR3 bases are TGTGCCAGCAGCAATGAGGCGGGCGTGTTCAATGAGCAGTTCTTC. Protein: CASSNEAGVFNEQFF.

This rearrangement joins TRBV19 to TRBJ2-1; 8 positions match TRBD1. The CDR3 loop spans 16 amino acids. The junction had 8 bases not matched to a gene; V was cut back by 6 bases and J by 1 base. Germline loops: CDR1 LNHDA, CDR2 SQIVND (reference sequence). This CDR3 is CASRPSQGVSYNEQFF. The CDR3 bases are TGTGCCAGTAGACCCTCACAGGGGGTATCCTACAATGAGCAGTTCTTC.